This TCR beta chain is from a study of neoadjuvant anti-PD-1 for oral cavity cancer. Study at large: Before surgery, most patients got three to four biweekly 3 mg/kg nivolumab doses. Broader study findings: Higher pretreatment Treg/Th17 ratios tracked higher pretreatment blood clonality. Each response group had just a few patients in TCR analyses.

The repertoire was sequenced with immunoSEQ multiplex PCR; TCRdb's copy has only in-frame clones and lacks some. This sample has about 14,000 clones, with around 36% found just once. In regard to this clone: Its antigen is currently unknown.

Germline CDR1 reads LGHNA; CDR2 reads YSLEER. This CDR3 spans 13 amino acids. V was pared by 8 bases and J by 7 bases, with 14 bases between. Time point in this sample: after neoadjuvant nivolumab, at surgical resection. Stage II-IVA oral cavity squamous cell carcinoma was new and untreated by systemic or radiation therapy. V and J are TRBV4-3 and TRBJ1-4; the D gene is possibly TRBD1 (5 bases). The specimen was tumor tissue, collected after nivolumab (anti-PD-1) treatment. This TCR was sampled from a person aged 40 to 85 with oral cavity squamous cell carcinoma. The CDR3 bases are TGCGCCAGCGGGGGTGGCAGCGTTGAAAAACTGTTTTTT. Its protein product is CASGGGSVEKLFF.